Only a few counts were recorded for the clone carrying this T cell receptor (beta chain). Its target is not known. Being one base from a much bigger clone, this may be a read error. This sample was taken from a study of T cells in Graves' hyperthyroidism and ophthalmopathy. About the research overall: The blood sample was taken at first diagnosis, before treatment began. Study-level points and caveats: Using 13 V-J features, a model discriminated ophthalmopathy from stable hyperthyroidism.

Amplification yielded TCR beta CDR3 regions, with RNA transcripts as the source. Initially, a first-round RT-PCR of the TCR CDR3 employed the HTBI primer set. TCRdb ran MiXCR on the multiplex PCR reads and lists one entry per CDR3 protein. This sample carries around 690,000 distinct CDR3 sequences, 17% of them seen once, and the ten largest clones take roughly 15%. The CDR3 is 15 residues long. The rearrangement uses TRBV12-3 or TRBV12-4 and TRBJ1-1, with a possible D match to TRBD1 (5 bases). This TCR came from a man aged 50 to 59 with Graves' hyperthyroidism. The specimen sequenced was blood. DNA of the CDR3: TGTGCCAGCAGCCACCGGCAGGGAATGAACGCTGAAGCTTTCTTT. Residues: CASSHRQGMNAEAFF.